This T cell receptor beta chain derives from a study of blood T cell repertoires in COVID-19. Across the whole study: Material from acute and convalescent COVID-19 was sourced from the United States, Italy and Spain.

This CDR3 spans 15 amino acids. Germline V gives CDR1 SGHTS, CDR2 YDEGEE. Trimming shortened V by 4 bases and J by 1 base, and 11 bases separated the two germline ends. Here immunoSEQ multiplex PCR was the method, and the copy in TCRdb shows in-frame clones only, minus some. This sample yields about 180,000 clones, of which 86% are seen a single time; around 21% belongs to the top ten. The sequencing input was peripheral blood. This chain uses TRBV5-8 with TRBJ2-2; tentative D call: TRBD2 (5 bases). The sequence derives from a man in his 70s with active or convalescent COVID-19. The CDR3 region has the DNA TGTGCCAGCAGCCTAACAGCGGTGAACACCGGGGAGCTGTTTTTT. It yields the protein CASSLTAVNTGELFF. Using reference TRBV5-8 and TRBJ2-2 for the parts outside the CDR3, the full variable domain is EAGVTQSPTHLIKTRGQQATLRCSPISGHTSVYWYQQALGLGLQFLLWYDEGEERNRGNFPPRFSGRQFPNYSSELNVNALELEDSALYLCASSLTAVNTGELFFGEGSRLTVL.